These 30 T cell receptor beta chains originate from one sample sequenced in a study of long-term antiretroviral therapy in people with HIV. The immunoSEQ assay was v3.0, run at survey level. Using immunoSEQ multiplex PCR, the repertoire was profiled, and TCRdb retains in-frame clones only, with some absent. Seen here are 35,000 to 50,000 clones, about 89% observed once, and the top ten hold 5.1%. Sequencing was performed on unsorted PBMCs, taken 0.1 years before starting antiretroviral therapy. Receptors originate from a woman between 45 and 65 years old with HIV.

V gene TRBV6-4 combines with J gene TRBJ2-1; 11 nucleotides align to TRBD2. The CDR3 spans 16 residues. After removal of 0 bases from V and 7 bases from J, the junction contained 5 bases not matched to a gene. Per the germline V gene, CDR1 is MRHNA and CDR2 is SNTAGT. The DNA of the CDR3 is TGTGCCAGCAGTGACTCTAGCGGGGGGGCCTCTAATGAGCAGTTCTTC. This sequence encodes CASSDSSGGASNEQFF.

The gene calls are TRBV21-1 and TRBJ1-3; the table's D call, TRBD1, has no DNA check behind it. TRBV21-1 is assigned pseudogene status. The CDR3 consists of 13 residues. The CDR3 nucleotides are TGTGCCAGCAGACGTTGGGGCGTCAACACCATATATTTT. Translation: CASRRWGVNTIYF.

The chain is built from TRBV11-2 and TRBJ2-1; 9 nucleotides line up with TRBD2. The V segment lost 2 bases and the J segment 8 bases; nucleotides outside the gene matches: 10. Germline lookup yields CDR1 SGHAT and CDR2 FQNNGV. This CDR3 is built from 16 residues. In DNA form, the CDR3 reads TGTGCCAGCAGCTTAAGGAGGGCTAGCGGGGTCGATGAGCAGTTCTTC. It encodes CASSLRRASGVDEQFF.

The chain carries TRBV5-1 and TRBJ2-3, with unresolved D. The ends were cut back, 3 bases at V and 2 bases at J, with 10 bases in the middle. The V gene's germline CDR1 is SGHRS and CDR2 YFSETQ. The CDR3 contains 14 residues. The CDR3: CASSYLEDTDTQYF. In DNA form, the CDR3 reads TGCGCCAGCAGCTACCTCGAGGACACAGATACGCAGTATTTT.

The chain joins TRBV9 to TRBJ2-2; 7 nucleotides agree with TRBD1. Losses at the gene ends were 3 bases for V and 7 bases for J; bases not matched to a gene: 6. The CDR3 has 14 residues. CDR1 and CDR2 from the germline V gene are SGDLS and YYNGEE. The CDR3 sequence: CASSGTGKGGELFF. The CDR3, as DNA: TGTGCCAGCAGCGGGACAGGAAAGGGCGGGGAGCTGTTTTTT.

V gene TRBV4-3 combines with J gene TRBJ2-6, with D unresolved. The CDR3 consists of 18 residues. Germline CDR1 reads LGHNA; CDR2 reads YSLEER. V was clipped by 0 bases and J by 0 bases, with 12 bases between them. The CDR3 DNA follows: TGCGCCAGCAGCCAAGATTTAAGGTCTCACTCTGGGGCCAACGTCCTGACTTTC. Protein product: CASSQDLRSHSGANVLTF.

About this clone: The junction differs from germline at one of its ends, possibly a read error. The rearrangement uses TRBV7-7 and TRBJ2-3; 13 bases are shared with TRBD2. Germline CDR1 is SSHAT and CDR2 is FNYEAQ (reference sequence). This CDR3 comprises 16 residues. CDR3 DNA sequence: TGTGCTAGCAGCTCGACTAGCGGGGGGAGCACAGATACGCAGTATTTT. Translating gives CASSSTSGGSTDTQYF. Based on the CDR3 plus reference TRBV7-7 and TRBJ2-3, the full variable domain is GAGVSQSPRYKVTKRGQDVTLRCDPISSHATLYWYQQALGQGPEFLTYFNYEAQPDKSGLPSDRFSAERPEGSISTLTIQRTEQRDSAMYRCASSSTSGGSTDTQYFGPGTRLTVL.

The chain couples TRBV30 to TRBJ1-6; 10 bases line up with TRBD1. V shed 2 bases and J 8 bases; nucleotides not matched to a gene: 9. The CDR3 length is 16 residues. Germline CDR1 GTSNPN, CDR2 SVGIG (reference sequence). The CDR3 here is CAWSIPGTGEDSPLHF. The CDR3 region has the DNA TGTGCCTGGAGTATTCCCGGGACAGGGGAGGATTCACCCCTCCACTTT.

The rearrangement joins TRBV5-1 to TRBJ1-1; 9 bases align to TRBD1. The V gene end was trimmed by 1 base and the J gene end by 0 bases; junction bases not matched to a gene: 28. Germline V gene sequence: CDR1 SGHRS, CDR2 YFSETQ. CDR3 length: 24 residues. Here the CDR3 DNA reads TGCGCCAGCAGCTTGAAAGTCAACCGGGACAGGGCAAACCACTCGAATCCGATGAACACTGAAGCTTTCTTT. Protein: CASSLKVNRDRANHSNPMNTEAFF.

The chain employs TRBV19 and TRBJ2-1; TRBD1 agrees at 7 bases. The length of the CDR3 is 13 residues. The J segment lost 7 bases and the V segment lost 4 bases, leaving 4 bases of the junction unmatched. CDR1 is LNHDA, CDR2 SQIVND, per germline (reference sequence). CDR3 sequence (DNA): TGTGCCAGTAGTAGCCGGGACAGAAATGAGCAGTTCTTC. Its protein product is CASSSRDRNEQFF.

The gene calls are TRBV28 and TRBJ1-3; no reliable D call. Germline V gene data show CDR1 as MDHEN and CDR2 as SYDVKM. The CDR3 totals 15 residues. The ends were cut back, 4 bases at V and 0 bases at J, with 10 bases in the middle. DNA for the CDR3: TGTGCCAGCAGTTCCTCCAGGAGCTCTGGAAACACCATATATTTT. Encoded protein: CASSSSRSSGNTIYF.

This clone was counted only a few times. V gene TRBV30 combines with J gene TRBJ1-2; no definite D call. Germline V gene sequence: CDR1 GTSNPN, CDR2 SVGIG (reference sequence). V was cut by 1 base and J by 9 bases, with 12 bases left in between. The CDR3 has 12 amino acids. The CDR3 region is CAWSEDPPRYTF. For the CDR3, the DNA is TGTGCCTGGAGTGAAGACCCTCCGCGCTACACCTTC.

The chain links TRBV6-6 to TRBJ1-6; 9 nucleotides line up with TRBD1. The CDR3 runs to 14 residues. Germline values: CDR1 MNHNY, CDR2 SVGAGI (reference sequence). After removal of 6 bases from V and 10 bases from J, the junction contained 7 bases not matched to a gene. CDR3 residues: CASRWDRAPSPLHF. The CDR3 nucleotides read TGTGCCAGCAGATGGGACAGGGCTCCATCACCCCTCCACTTT.

This chain links TRBV25-1 with TRBJ1-4; no reliable D call. Germline V gene sequence: CDR1 MGHDK, CDR2 SYGVNS. The CDR3 covers 12 residues. V was trimmed by 6 bases and J by 3 bases, leaving 5 bases between them. The CDR3 DNA follows: TGTGCCAGCAGGCAGTCTAATGAAAAACTGTTTTTT. It yields the protein CASRQSNEKLFF.

This clone has more than one count but fewer than ten. V is TRBV7-2 and J is TRBJ2-7, with 8 bases fitting TRBD1. The V gene end was trimmed by 3 bases and the J gene end by 3 bases; junction bases not matched to a gene: 10. Germline V gene lookup returns CDR1 SGHTA and CDR2 FQGNSA. The CDR3 runs 16 residues. The CDR3 DNA reads as TGTGCCAGCAGCTTGGGTCGCCCAGGGGGCGGCTACGAGCAGTACTTC. This translates into CASSLGRPGGGYEQYF.

The chain links TRBV2 to TRBJ2-7; D remains ambiguous. Trimming cost V 6 bases and J 3 bases, with 9 bases left between them. CDR3 length: 12 amino acids. Germline loops: CDR1 SNHLY, CDR2 FYNNEI. CDR3 bases: TGTGCCAGCAGAGGTACGTTCTACGAGCAGTACTTC. It yields the protein CASRGTFYEQYF. The full variable domain, in which reference TRBV2 and TRBJ2-7 provide the parts outside the CDR3, is EPEVTQTPSHQVTQMGQEVILRCVPISNHLYFYWYRQILGQKVEFLVSFYNNEISEKSEIFDDQFSVERPDGSNFTLKIRSTKLEDSAMYFCASRGTFYEQYFGPGTRLTVT.

The chain couples TRBV5-6 to TRBJ1-3; D unresolved. The germline V and J ends were trimmed by 1 base and 4 bases, with 18 bases remaining between them. CDR1 and CDR2 from the germline V gene are SGHDT and YYEEEE. CDR3 length: 17 amino acids. CDR3 amino acids: CASSLFGLASGGNTIYF. CDR3 coding DNA: TGTGCCAGCAGCTTGTTTGGATTGGCCTCTGGGGGAAACACCATATATTTT.

The chain links TRBV27 to TRBJ2-1; D may be TRBD2 (6 bases). Trimming removed 5 bases from V and 5 bases from J, with 13 bases in between. Germline V lookup: CDR1 MNHEY, CDR2 SMNVEV (reference sequence). This CDR3 region has 14 residues. The CDR3 region is CASSPRDSHNEQFF. CDR3 nucleotides: TGTGCCAGCAGTCCGAGGGACTCACACAATGAGCAGTTCTTC.

The chain joins TRBV18 to TRBJ1-4; D is unresolved. The CDR3 length is 13 residues. V shed 3 bases and J shed 5 bases, with 7 bases lying between them. Germline CDR1 reads KGHSH; CDR2 reads LQKENI. The CDR3 DNA follows: TGTGCCAGCTCACCGGCCCTGAATGAAAAACTGTTTTTT. It specifies CASSPALNEKLFF.

The gene calls are TRBV7-9 and TRBJ1-1; possibly TRBD1 for D (6 bases). In germline, CDR1 is SEHNR, CDR2 FQNEAQ (reference sequence). V was pared by 4 bases and J by 1 base, with 10 bases between. The CDR3 contains 14 residues. This chain's CDR3 is CASSSQGTNTEAFF. The CDR3 DNA is TGTGCCAGCAGCTCCCAGGGGACGAACACTGAAGCTTTCTTT.

The chain links TRBV25-1 to TRBJ2-7; possibly TRBD2 for D (5 bases). Looked up from germline, CDR1 is MGHDK and CDR2 is SYGVNS. Trimming shortened V by 4 bases and J by 0 bases, and 10 bases separated the two germline ends. There are 14 residues in the CDR3. The CDR3 coding sequence is TGTGCCAGCAGTGGAGGGCTCAGCTCCTACGAGCAGTACTTC. Its translation is CASSGGLSSYEQYF.

The CDR3 is CASSPGQAVVAFF. In nucleotides, the CDR3 is TGTGCCAGCAGTCCCGGACAGGCAGTAGTAGCTTTCTTT. The chain combines TRBV2 with TRBJ1-1; 7 nucleotides match TRBD1. V was pared by 5 bases and J by 10 bases, with 10 bases of the junction left unmatched. The CDR3 loop spans 13 amino acids. Germline V lookup: CDR1 SNHLY, CDR2 FYNNEI.

This clone turned up a few times. The CDR3 DNA sequence: TGTGCCAGCAGCTTAACAGGGGGCGCCGGCACCTTC. The encoded protein is CASSLTGGAGTF. The chain joins TRBV5-4 to TRBJ1-2; 9 nucleotides agree with TRBD1. Germline values: CDR1 SGHNT, CDR2 YYREEE (reference sequence). CDR3 length: 12 residues. With V trimmed by 2 bases and J by 13 bases, 6 bases remained unmatched.

J is TRBJ2-1 and V is TRBV6-1; possible D gene TRBD2, 7 bases. The CDR3 sequence is 13 residues long. Trimming shortened V by 6 bases and J by 2 bases, and 8 bases separated the two germline ends. The germline gives CDR1 MNHNS, CDR2 SASEGT. CDR3 nucleotide sequence: TGTGCCAGCAGCGGGGGGCCCTACAATGAGCAGTTCTTC. Its translation: CASSGGPYNEQFF.

The rearrangement joins TRBV19 to TRBJ1-3, with D possibly TRBD1 on 6 matching bases. The CDR3 sequence is 14 residues long. Per the germline V gene, CDR1 is LNHDA and CDR2 is SQIVND (reference sequence). Trimming took 4 bases from V and 7 from J, leaving 14 bases between them. The CDR3 here is CASSRPSQGNTIYF. DNA of the CDR3: TGTGCCAGTAGTAGACCATCCCAGGGGAACACCATATATTTT.

This clone was observed a single time. The chain combines TRBV5-8 with TRBJ1-1; D uncertain. Per germline, CDR1 SGHTS and CDR2 YDEGEE. This CDR3 region has 13 residues. Trimming stripped 1 base from V and 1 base from J, with 5 bases between. The CDR3 protein is CASSLSKNTEAFF. CDR3 coding DNA: TGTGCCAGCAGCTTGTCGAAGAACACTGAAGCTTTCTTT.

Comment on this clone: The junction differs from germline at one of its ends, possibly a read error. The chain employs TRBV7-7 and TRBJ1-5, with a tentative D call TRBD1 (5 bases). Germline CDR1 is SSHAT and CDR2 is FNYEAQ (reference sequence). CDR3 length: 18 amino acids. CDR3 nucleotides: TGTGCTAGCAGCTCGAACAGGAGGTCCGGTTATAGCAATCAGCCCCAGCATTTT. Protein product: CASSSNRRSGYSNQPQHF. Based on the CDR3 plus reference TRBV7-7 and TRBJ1-5, the full variable domain is GAGVSQSPRYKVTKRGQDVTLRCDPISSHATLYWYQQALGQGPEFLTYFNYEAQPDKSGLPSDRFSAERPEGSISTLTIQRTEQRDSAMYRCASSSNRRSGYSNQPQHFGDGTRLSIL.

The chain uses TRBV4-1 and TRBJ2-7; 8 bases agree with TRBD1. Looked up from germline, CDR1 is MGHRA and CDR2 is YSYEKL. V lost 1 base to trimming and J lost 3 bases; unmatched junction nucleotides: 5. CDR3 length: 15 residues. Here the CDR3 reads CASSQGVTGVYEQYF. CDR3 nucleotide sequence: TGCGCCAGCAGCCAAGGAGTGACAGGGGTCTACGAGCAGTACTTC.

The chain carries TRBV5-6 and TRBJ1-5, with D maybe TRBD1 (5 bases). V lost 0 bases and J lost 9, with 16 bases in between. CDR3 length: 15 amino acids. Germline V CDR1 and CDR2: SGHDT, YYEEEE. This chain's CDR3 is CASSLGGGVSAPQHF. CDR3 in DNA: TGTGCCAGCAGCTTGGGGGGAGGGGTCAGTGCGCCCCAGCATTTT.

The chain couples TRBV7-6 to TRBJ2-5; possibly TRBD1 or TRBD2 for D (5 bases each). The CDR3 spans 14 residues. The germline gives CDR1 SGHVS, CDR2 FNYEAQ. The germline V and J ends were trimmed by 5 bases and 5 bases, with 15 bases remaining between them. For the CDR3, the DNA is TGTGCCAGCAGCGGAAGGGGTAGCGAGGAGACCCAGTACTTC. Translated: CASSGRGSEETQYF.